The 6 T cell receptor beta chains reported below all come from one sample, sequenced in a study of blood T cell repertoires in COVID-19. Profiling relied on immunoSEQ multiplex PCR, and the TCRdb table lists in-frame clones only, not all of them. The sample lists approximately 93,000 clones, about 90% seen once, with more than 1% in the top ten. The sample comprised peripheral blood. Receptors originate from a human donor in a cohort sampled during active COVID-19.

This clone showed up just once. V gene TRBV7-7 combines with J gene TRBJ2-1, with 8 bases fitting TRBD2. With 3 bases clipped from V and 4 bases from J, the junction kept 5 bases outside the gene matches. This CDR3 spans 15 amino acids. Germline V gives CDR1 SSHAT, CDR2 FNYEAQ (reference sequence). CDR3 protein: CASSFRLAGYNEQFF. CDR3 in DNA: TGTGCCAGCAGCTTTAGGCTAGCGGGTTACAATGAGCAGTTCTTC.

CDR3 sequence: CASSPQSGFEETQYF. CDR3 coding DNA: TGTGCCAGCTCACCACAATCGGGTTTCGAAGAGACCCAGTACTTC. This sequence joins TRBV18 and TRBJ2-5; no firm D call. The CDR3 totals 15 residues. V shed 1 base and J shed 3 bases, with 12 bases lying between them. Germline V gene sequence: CDR1 KGHSH, CDR2 LQKENI.

The chain carries TRBV27 and TRBJ2-3, with 11 bases aligning to TRBD2. Trimming cost V 5 bases and J 8 bases; bases outside gene matches: 3. This CDR3 is 13 amino acids long. Germline V gene data show CDR1 as MNHEY and CDR2 as SMNVEV (reference sequence). In nucleotides, the CDR3 is TGTGCCAGCAGTCCCGGACTAGCGGGTACGCAGTATTTT. It codes for CASSPGLAGTQYF.

The rearrangement joins TRBV28 to TRBJ2-5; tentative D call: TRBD2 (5 bases). The CDR3 extends over 12 amino acids. Germline V lookup: CDR1 MDHEN, CDR2 SYDVKM. V lost 4 bases and J 5 bases, leaving 8 bases between the germline ends. CDR3: CASSSGGETQYF. CDR3 DNA: TGTGCCAGCAGTTCTGGCGGGGAGACCCAGTACTTC. Full variable domain (outside the CDR3, taken from reference TRBV28 and TRBJ2-5): DVKVTQSSRYLVKRTGEKVFLECVQDMDHENMFWYRQDPGLGLRLIYFSYDVKMKEKGDIPEGYSVSREKKERFSLILESASTNQTSMYLCASSSGGETQYFGPGTRLLVL.

The V gene is TRBV10-3, the J gene TRBJ2-1; 9 nucleotides match TRBD2. Trimming removed 5 bases from V and 5 bases from J; junction bases left unmatched: 4. The germline gives CDR1 ENHRY, CDR2 SYGVKD. The CDR3 covers 14 residues. CDR3 sequence: CAISPGLANNEQFF. The CDR3 DNA reads TGTGCCATCAGTCCTGGACTAGCGAACAATGAGCAGTTCTTC.

The chain recombines TRBV28 with TRBJ1-5, with 7 positions matching TRBD1. V shed 8 bases, J shed 3 bases, and the junction held 4 bases outside the gene matches. Germline V gives CDR1 MDHEN, CDR2 SYDVKM. This CDR3 comprises 13 residues. In DNA form, the CDR3 reads TGTGCCAGCTGGGGACAGAACAATCAGCCCCAGCATTTT. It is translated as CASWGQNNQPQHF.